These 16 T cell receptor beta chains originate from one sample sequenced in a study of T cells after yellow fever vaccination. Using its own MiXCR run on the 5' RACE reads, TCRdb lists one record per CDR3 protein. The sample holds some 550,000 distinct CDR3 sequences; 15% to 20% are singletons and the top ten take around an eighth. The sequenced sample was PBMCs, obtained 15 days after the yellow fever booster vaccination. These receptors came from a man aged 30 to 45 who received the YFV17D yellow fever vaccine.

The CDR3 coding sequence is TGTGCCAGCAGCTGGACCCGAGCGGGAGGAAATACCGGGGAGCTGTTTTTT. Translation gives CASSWTRAGGNTGELFF. The chain couples TRBV7-6 to TRBJ2-2; 9 nucleotides line up with TRBD2. Germline V gene lookup returns CDR1 SGHVS and CDR2 FNYEAQ. This CDR3 spans 17 amino acids. V lost 4 bases, J lost 5 bases, and 11 bases stayed unmatched.

There are a few counts of this clonotype. The V and J genes are TRBV29-1 and TRBJ2-1, with no clear D. This CDR3 comprises 11 residues. Trimming took 6 bases from V and 8 from J, leaving 11 bases between them. CDR1 SQVTM and CDR2 ANQGSEA come from the germline V gene. CDR3 nucleotide sequence: TGCAGCGTCCACCTTATCTATGAGCAGTTCTTC. Its translation is CSVHLIYEQFF.

This clonotype has a handful of counts. V and J are TRBV3-1 and TRBJ2-3; D gene unclear. Trimming cost V 2 bases and J 1 base, with 13 bases left between them. The CDR3 has 16 residues. Germline assignment: CDR1 LGHDT and CDR2 YNNKEL (reference sequence). The CDR3 bases are TGTGCCAGCAGCCAACTCCTGGATATGCGCACAGATACGCAGTATTTT. It encodes CASSQLLDMRTDTQYF.

This clonotype was seen only a few times. This chain joins TRBV4-2 and TRBJ2-1; TRBD2 matches at 10 bases. V dropped 0 bases and J dropped 10; count of bases not matched to a gene: 9. The CDR3 is 16 residues long. Germline V gene sequence: CDR1 LGHNA, CDR2 YNFKEQ. The CDR3: CASSQEEREGRNEQFF. Written as DNA, the CDR3 is TGTGCCAGCAGCCAAGAGGAGCGGGAGGGCAGGAACGAGCAGTTCTTC.

This clonotype was observed a handful of times. The genes are TRBV7-6 and TRBJ1-4; 9 positions match TRBD1. In germline, CDR1 is SGHVS, CDR2 FNYEAQ. This CDR3 spans 14 amino acids. J gave up 8 bases and V 5 bases, and 6 bases lay outside the gene matches. The chain's CDR3 is CASSMGQGGEKLFF. In DNA form, the CDR3 reads TGTGCCAGCAGCATGGGACAGGGTGGGGAAAAACTGTTTTTT. Using reference TRBV7-6 and TRBJ1-4 for the parts outside the CDR3, the full variable domain is GAGVSQSPRYKVTKRGQDVALRCDPISGHVSLYWYRQALGQGPEFLTYFNYEAQQDKSGLPNDRFSAERPEGSISTLTIQRTEQRDSAMYRCASSMGQGGEKLFFGSGTQLSVL.

This clonotype was detected a few times. This chain uses TRBV18 with TRBJ2-1; D is uncertain. Germline assignment: CDR1 KGHSH and CDR2 LQKENI. V shed 6 bases and J shed 4 bases, with 19 bases lying between them. The CDR3 is made up of 16 amino acids. CDR3 residues: CASSIATPPIYNEQFF. The DNA for the CDR3 is TGTGCCAGCTCGATCGCAACGCCGCCCATATACAATGAGCAGTTCTTC.

This clonotype was seen more than once but under ten times. This chain uses TRBV12-3 or TRBV12-4 with TRBJ1-1, with D hard to call. There are 14 residues in the CDR3. V lost 1 base and J 4 bases, leaving 10 bases between the germline ends. CDR3 sequence reads: CASSLGLGRTEAFF. In DNA, the CDR3 is TGTGCCAGCAGTTTAGGGCTAGGGCGCACTGAAGCTTTCTTT.

The rearrangement links TRBV6-2 or TRBV6-3 to TRBJ2-2, with D hard to call. The germline V gene has CDR1 MNHEY and CDR2 SVGEGT. The CDR3 spans 12 residues. V was cut by 6 bases and J by 4 bases, with 6 bases left in between. The CDR3 region is CASSKSTGELFF. In DNA form, the CDR3 reads TGTGCCAGCAGCAAGAGCACCGGGGAGCTGTTTTTT.

J is TRBJ2-1 and V is TRBV4-3; the match to TRBD2 covers 8 bases. There are 18 residues in the CDR3. The V segment lost 3 bases and the J segment 7 bases; nucleotides outside the gene matches: 17. CDR1 and CDR2 (germline): LGHNA, YSLEER. The chain's CDR3 is CASSQTVRASGLSNEQFF. The DNA for the CDR3 is TGCGCCAGCAGCCAGACCGTGAGGGCTAGCGGGCTTTCTAATGAGCAGTTCTTC.

CDR3 protein: CATSQTGVGELFF. The CDR3, as DNA: TGTGCCACGTCCCAGACCGGGGTAGGGGAGCTGTTTTTT. The rearrangement uses TRBV6-6 and TRBJ2-2; tentatively, D is TRBD2 (5 bases). The CDR3 loop spans 13 amino acids. Trimming removed 10 bases from V and 8 bases from J, with 17 bases in between. The germline V gene encodes CDR1 MNHNY and CDR2 SVGAGI (reference sequence).

This clonotype was recorded a few times. V and J are TRBV7-2 and TRBJ1-2; D gene ambiguous. CDR1 and CDR2 (germline): SGHTA, FQGNSA. The V gene lost 2 bases and the J gene lost 8 bases, with 6 bases spanning the gap. The length of the CDR3 is 11 residues. For the CDR3, the DNA is TGTGCCAGCAGCTTAAGATTCGGCTACACCTTC. Its protein product is CASSLRFGYTF.

V gene TRBV2 combines with J gene TRBJ2-2; TRBD2 agrees at 9 bases. With 6 bases clipped from V and 0 bases from J, the junction kept 11 bases outside the gene matches. CDR3 length: 18 amino acids. CDR1 is SNHLY, CDR2 FYNNEI, per germline. The CDR3 reads CASRSGLAIDPNTGELFF. DNA of the CDR3: TGTGCCAGCAGATCGGGACTAGCCATCGATCCGAACACCGGGGAGCTGTTTTTT.

The V gene is TRBV30, the J gene TRBJ2-2, with 10 bases aligning to TRBD2. V trimming: 6 bases; J trimming: 0 bases; junction bases outside the gene matches: 1. Germline CDR1 GTSNPN, CDR2 SVGIG (reference sequence). CDR3 length: 14 residues. CDR3: CACGLAANTGELFF. The CDR3 coding sequence is TGTGCCTGCGGACTAGCGGCGAACACCGGGGAGCTGTTTTTT.

V usage is TRBV5-1 and J usage is TRBJ2-2; D assignment may be TRBD1 or TRBD2 (6 bases each). CDR3 length equals 13 residues. In germline, CDR1 is SGHRS, CDR2 YFSETQ. The V end lost 4 bases, the J end lost 6 bases, and 10 bases lay between the germline ends. The CDR3 nucleotides read TGCGCCAGCAGCCAACGGGGGCCCGGGGAGCTGTTTTTT. Translation gives CASSQRGPGELFF.

The V gene is TRBV4-3, the J gene TRBJ1-1; a possible D gene is TRBD1 (6 bases). Germline values: CDR1 LGHNA, CDR2 YSLEER. V lost 1 base to trimming and J lost 6 bases, with 15 bases between them. The CDR3 covers 15 residues. DNA for the CDR3: TGCGCCAGCAGCCAAGCACACAGGGTCGCCTCTGAAGCTTTCTTT. Its translation is CASSQAHRVASEAFF.

The rearrangement uses TRBV19 and TRBJ1-3, with unresolved D. The CDR3 covers 13 residues. Germline V lookup: CDR1 LNHDA, CDR2 SQIVND (reference sequence). V lost 5 bases to trimming and J lost 4 bases, with 9 bases between them. Here the CDR3 reads CASSRAAGNTIYF. The DNA of the CDR3 is TGTGCCAGTAGTCGGGCGGCAGGAAACACCATATATTTT.